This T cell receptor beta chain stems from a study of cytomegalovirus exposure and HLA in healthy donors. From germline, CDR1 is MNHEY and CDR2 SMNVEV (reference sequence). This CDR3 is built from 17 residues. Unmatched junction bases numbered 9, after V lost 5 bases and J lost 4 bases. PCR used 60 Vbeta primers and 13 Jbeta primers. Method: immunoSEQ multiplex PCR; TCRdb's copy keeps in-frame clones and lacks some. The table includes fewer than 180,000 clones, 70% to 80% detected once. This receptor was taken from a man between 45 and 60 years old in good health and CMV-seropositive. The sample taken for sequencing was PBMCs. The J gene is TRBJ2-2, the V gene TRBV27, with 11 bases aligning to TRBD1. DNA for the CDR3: TGTGCCAGCAGTGACCCCGCGGACAGGGGGCCCACCGGGGAGCTGTTTTTT. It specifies CASSDPADRGPTGELFF.